The 29 T cell receptor beta chains below come from one sample, sequenced in a study of cytotoxic CD8 clonotypes in ibrutinib-treated CLL. Profiling relied on immunoSEQ multiplex PCR, and the TCRdb table lists in-frame clones only, not all of them. The table includes about 86,000 clones, roughly 84% detected once. Material: PBMCs, obtained before ibrutinib treatment. The source of these receptors is a human donor with chronic lymphocytic leukemia.

The chain couples TRBV27 to TRBJ1-5; the D gene is possibly TRBD1 (5 bases). There are 14 residues in the CDR3. Germline assignment: CDR1 MNHEY and CDR2 SMNVEV (reference sequence). Deletions cut 3 bases from V and 5 bases from J, with 11 bases between. The CDR3 reads CASSLPGPHQPQHF. CDR3 DNA sequence: TGTGCCAGCAGTTTGCCGGGACCCCATCAGCCCCAGCATTTT.

This chain links TRBV6-5 with TRBJ1-1; no reliable D call. V was shortened by 2 bases and J by 4 bases, with 11 bases between the two germline ends. Germline V gene sequence: CDR1 MNHEY, CDR2 SVGAGI. The CDR3 is 14 amino acids. CDR3 amino acids: CASSYVGYPTEAFF. Written as DNA, the CDR3 is TGTGCCAGCAGTTACGTAGGGTACCCCACTGAAGCTTTCTTT.

This chain joins TRBV27 and TRBJ2-3; 8 nucleotides align to TRBD2. V dropped 1 base and J dropped 4; count of bases not matched to a gene: 7. The CDR3 spans 16 residues. Per the germline V gene, CDR1 is MNHEY and CDR2 is SMNVEV (reference sequence). The CDR3 is CASSLYPGGPSDTQYF. The CDR3 DNA reads as TGTGCCAGCAGTTTATATCCGGGAGGGCCTTCAGATACGCAGTATTTT.

This chain links TRBV19 with TRBJ2-7; 9 bases agree with TRBD1. Germline assignment: CDR1 LNHDA and CDR2 SQIVND (reference sequence). This CDR3 region has 15 residues. With 4 bases clipped from V and 3 bases from J, the junction kept 7 bases outside the gene matches. The CDR3 DNA sequence: TGTGCCAGTAGTAACCGGGACAGGGCGATCTACGAGCAGTACTTC. It specifies CASSNRDRAIYEQYF.

This clone was recorded a few times. V and J are TRBV5-6 and TRBJ1-2, with D tentatively TRBD1 (5 bases). Germline V lookup: CDR1 SGHDT, CDR2 YYEEEE. The CDR3 has 13 residues. Deletions cut 4 bases from V and 3 bases from J, with 10 bases between. This CDR3 is CASSTDTYYGYTF. In nucleotides, the CDR3 is TGTGCCAGCAGCACGGACACATACTATGGCTACACCTTC.

The CDR3 region has the DNA TGCAGCGTTGGTCAGGGGGCTAACGCTGAAGCTTTCTTT. Protein product: CSVGQGANAEAFF. The rearrangement uses TRBV29-1 and TRBJ1-1, with 8 bases lining up with TRBD1. This CDR3 has 13 amino acids. V shed 4 bases and J 6 bases; nucleotides not matched to a gene: 7. Germline V lookup: CDR1 SQVTM, CDR2 ANQGSEA.

This chain links TRBV23-1 with TRBJ2-7; D is ambiguous. TRBV23-1 is sorted into the ORF group, with uncertain function. V lost 2 bases, J lost 2 bases, and 4 bases lay in between. The length of the CDR3 is 12 residues. The CDR3 nucleotides read TGCGCCAGCAGTCAAGACACCTACGAGCAGTACTTC. It is translated as CASSQDTYEQYF.

The chain carries TRBV5-1 and TRBJ1-2, with D unresolved. The V end was cut by 0 bases, the J end by 4 bases, with 10 bases between. The CDR3 runs 14 residues. Germline V gene lookup returns CDR1 SGHRS and CDR2 YFSETQ. This CDR3 reads CASSLAMLGYGYTF. In DNA form, the CDR3 reads TGCGCCAGCAGCTTGGCCATGTTGGGCTATGGCTACACCTTC.

The chain joins TRBV7-9 to TRBJ1-4; unclear D gene. This CDR3 comprises 14 residues. Trimming took 6 bases from V and 2 from J, leaving 10 bases between them. From germline, CDR1 is SEHNR and CDR2 FQNEAQ (reference sequence). CDR3 DNA sequence: TGTGCCAGCAGAAGGACGGTCACTAATGAAAAACTGTTTTTT. Translating it yields CASRRTVTNEKLFF.

This chain uses TRBV27 with TRBJ2-7, with 7 bases fitting TRBD2. The CDR3 loop spans 15 amino acids. The V gene's germline CDR1 is MNHEY and CDR2 SMNVEV (reference sequence). Trimming took 0 bases from V and 2 from J; bases not matched to a gene: 4. CDR3 loop: CASSLSRREPYEQYF. CDR3 coding DNA: TGTGCCAGCAGTTTATCACGGCGGGAGCCCTACGAGCAGTACTTC.

This clone was picked up a small number of times. V and J are TRBV9 and TRBJ2-1, with TRBD2 identical over 12 bases. The germline gives CDR1 SGDLS, CDR2 YYNGEE. Trimming removed 5 bases from V and 5 bases from J; junction bases left unmatched: 5. This CDR3 is 15 amino acids long. In DNA, the CDR3 is TGTGCCAGCAGATCACTAGCGGGGGGAAACAATGAGCAGTTCTTC. This translates into CASRSLAGGNNEQFF.

The chain recombines TRBV30 with TRBJ2-5; D could derive from TRBD1 or TRBD2 (5 bases each). This CDR3 is 16 amino acids long. The V end was cut by 0 bases, the J end by 1 base, with 15 bases between. Per germline, CDR1 GTSNPN and CDR2 SVGIG (reference sequence). CDR3 loop: CAWSVFLGASQETQYF. Here the CDR3 DNA reads TGTGCCTGGAGTGTATTTCTCGGGGCTTCCCAAGAGACCCAGTACTTC.

This clone was detected only once. This chain uses TRBV9 with TRBJ1-3, with D possibly being TRBD1 (6 bases). Looked up from germline, CDR1 is SGDLS and CDR2 is YYNGEE. Trimming cost V 3 bases and J 4 bases, with 11 bases left between them. The CDR3 spans 14 residues. The CDR3 DNA sequence: TGTGCCAGCAGCGATGGGACATTGGGAAACACCATATATTTT. Translated: CASSDGTLGNTIYF.

This clone was recorded only once. The rearrangement links TRBV2 to TRBJ2-4; D not certain. The V gene's germline CDR1 is SNHLY and CDR2 FYNNEI. CDR3 length equals 12 residues. The V gene lost 8 bases and the J gene lost 0 bases, with 5 bases spanning the gap. CDR3 loop: CASGLAKNIQYF. For the CDR3, the DNA is TGTGCCAGCGGGCTAGCCAAAAACATTCAGTACTTC.

The CDR3 region is CASSYFGGNNYEQYF. CDR3 nucleotide sequence: TGTGCCAGCAGTTATTTCGGGGGGAATAACTACGAGCAGTACTTC. This chain connects TRBV6-6 to TRBJ2-7, with 7 bases aligning to TRBD2. After removal of 3 bases from V and 3 bases from J, the junction contained 8 bases not matched to a gene. The CDR3 covers 15 residues. Germline CDR1 is MNHNY and CDR2 is SVGAGI (reference sequence).

The V call is TRBV10-3, the J call TRBJ1-4; D is ambiguous. The CDR3 covers 15 residues. Germline CDR1 and CDR2: ENHRY and SYGVKD. Trimming took off 0 bases at V and 6 bases at J, with 11 bases between the two ends. The CDR3 protein is CAISESVEKYEKLFF. In DNA form, the CDR3 reads TGTGCCATCAGTGAGTCAGTGGAGAAGTATGAAAAACTGTTTTTT.

This clone was observed a single time. This rearrangement joins TRBV29-1 to TRBJ2-7; 7 bases are a match to TRBD2. CDR1 SQVTM and CDR2 ANQGSEA come from the germline V gene. With V trimmed by 4 bases and J by 0 bases, 3 bases remained unmatched. The CDR3 spans 13 residues. The CDR3 region has the DNA TGCAGCGTTGCTAGCGGAAGCTCCTACGAGCAGTACTTC. It translates to CSVASGSSYEQYF.

V and J are TRBV28 and TRBJ1-1; D call uncertain. This CDR3 contains 13 residues. Deletions cut 3 bases from V and 2 bases from J, with 7 bases between. From germline, CDR1 is MDHEN and CDR2 SYDVKM. CDR3 sequence: CASSFMGNTEAFF. CDR3 coding DNA: TGTGCCAGCAGTTTTATGGGTAACACTGAAGCTTTCTTT.

The chain carries TRBV4-1 and TRBJ1-2, with unresolved D. V shed 1 base and J shed 4 bases, with 10 bases lying between them. Germline CDR1 MGHRA, CDR2 YSYEKL. The CDR3 runs to 14 residues. The CDR3 nucleotides read TGCGCCAGCAGCCAAGTCGCTGACTTCTATGGCTACACCTTC. Its protein is CASSQVADFYGYTF.

The J gene is TRBJ2-1, the V gene TRBV11-3; 8 nucleotides line up with TRBD1. The CDR3 covers 16 residues. Looked up from germline, CDR1 is SGHNT and CDR2 is YENEEA. The trim removed 1 base at V and 4 bases at J, leaving 6 bases unmatched. The CDR3 DNA is TGTGCCAGCAGCTTAGGGGGGGACAGGCTGTACAATGAGCAGTTCTTC. Protein: CASSLGGDRLYNEQFF.

V usage is TRBV15 and J usage is TRBJ2-3; TRBD2 matches 8 bases. This CDR3 region has 14 residues. Germline loops: CDR1 LNHNV, CDR2 YYDKDF (reference sequence). V dropped 5 bases and J dropped 2; count of bases not matched to a gene: 3. CDR3 DNA sequence: TGTGCCACCAGCCTTAGCGGGAACACAGATACGCAGTATTTT. Its protein is CATSLSGNTDTQYF.

The genes are TRBV29-1 and TRBJ1-2; tentative D call: TRBD1 (5 bases). The CDR3 consists of 8 residues. V was shortened by 7 bases and J by 13 bases, with 10 bases between the two germline ends. Per the germline V gene, CDR1 is SQVTM and CDR2 is ANQGSEA. The CDR3 region has the DNA TGCAGCGGGGGGATGTTCACCTTC. It is translated as CSGGMFTF.

The J gene is TRBJ1-1, the V gene TRBV19, with 7 bases identical to TRBD1. Germline values: CDR1 LNHDA, CDR2 SQIVND (reference sequence). This CDR3 is 14 amino acids long. J gave up 5 bases and V 5 bases, and 8 bases lay outside the gene matches. As DNA, the CDR3 is TGTGCCAGTAGTGGGAAGGGGGCGAGAACTGAAGCTTTCTTT. This sequence encodes CASSGKGARTEAFF.

The rearrangement uses TRBV7-6 and TRBJ1-5; TRBD1 is a possible D gene (6 bases). V lost 1 base and J 4 bases, leaving 14 bases between the germline ends. CDR3 length: 16 amino acids. In germline, CDR1 is SGHVS, CDR2 FNYEAQ. The CDR3 protein is CASSLEQGWKNQPQHF. CDR3 DNA sequence: TGTGCCAGCAGCTTAGAGCAGGGGTGGAAAAATCAGCCCCAGCATTTT.

The V gene is TRBV4-3, the J gene TRBJ1-5; TRBD1 agrees at 7 bases. The CDR3 has 14 residues. In germline, CDR1 is LGHNA, CDR2 YSLEER. The junction had 3 bases not matched to a gene; V was cut back by 3 bases and J by 4 bases. This CDR3 is CASSQDRNNQPQHF. CDR3 nucleotide sequence: TGCGCCAGCAGCCAGGACAGGAATAATCAGCCCCAGCATTTT.

The rearrangement links TRBV10-3 to TRBJ1-3; a possible D gene is TRBD1 (5 bases). This CDR3 region has 14 residues. The germline V gene encodes CDR1 ENHRY and CDR2 SYGVKD. Trimming shortened V by 3 bases and J by 0 bases, and 6 bases separated the two germline ends. CDR3 in amino acids: CAISDGASGNTIYF. Written as DNA, the CDR3 is TGTGCCATCAGTGACGGGGCCTCTGGAAACACCATATATTTT.

This clone has only one observation. The chain has TRBV30 and TRBJ2-5; 16 nucleotides agree with TRBD2. The V gene end was trimmed by 3 bases and the J gene end by 7 bases; junction bases not matched to a gene: 5. The CDR3 loop spans 15 amino acids. CDR1 is GTSNPN, CDR2 SVGIG, per germline (reference sequence). The CDR3: CAWSGTSGRGGTQYF. DNA for the CDR3: TGTGCCTGGAGCGGGACTAGCGGGAGGGGCGGGACCCAGTACTTC.

The rearrangement links TRBV19 to TRBJ1-4, with 9 bases matching TRBD1. The CDR3 extends over 13 amino acids. Germline CDR1 reads LNHDA; CDR2 reads SQIVND (reference sequence). The V gene end was trimmed by 7 bases and the J gene end by 8 bases; junction bases not matched to a gene: 5. CDR3 amino acids: CASNNRGLEKLFF. DNA of the CDR3: TGTGCCAGTAATAACAGGGGGCTCGAAAAACTGTTTTTT.

The chain couples TRBV5-6 to TRBJ1-1, with D unclear. V gave up 1 base and J gave up 5 bases, with 12 bases separating them. The germline V gene encodes CDR1 SGHDT and CDR2 YYEEEE. This CDR3 has 14 amino acids. CDR3 DNA: TGTGCCAGCAGCTTGTCTTTAAGGAGGACTGAAGCTTTCTTT. Translating it yields CASSLSLRRTEAFF.